This T cell receptor beta chain comes out of a study of beta chain features in type 1 diabetes. This clone was seen a handful of times. As every portion of the isolated RNA was reverse transcribed, the sequencing read expressed TCRB transcripts. The data were produced by immunoSEQ multiplex PCR, yet TCRdb's version contains in-frame clones alone and is incomplete. The sample holds about 240,000 clones; around a quarter are singletons and the top ten take 4%. Trimming pared 5 bases from V and 6 bases from J, leaving 11 bases between. Germline assignment: CDR1 SGHTA and CDR2 FQGNSA. The CDR3 covers 12 residues.

The receptor comes from a man aged 30 to 39 in good health. Sample: central memory CD4+ T cells from blood. The chain links TRBV7-2 to TRBJ2-7, with no clear D. Here the CDR3 reads CASSEGYAEQYF. CDR3 bases: TGTGCCAGCAGCGAAGGGTACGCCGAGCAGTACTTC.